Shown below are 29 T cell receptor beta chains from a single sample sequenced in a study of T cell repertoires in cytomegalovirus infection. TCRdb analysed the reads with MiXCR anew, one entry per CDR3 protein. The table lists 500,000 or so distinct CDR3 sequences, 16% of them singletons. The sample was CD8+ T cells from PBMCs. These receptors were obtained from a human donor in good health (CMV status not recorded). Some clones in this sample may be carry-over from other donors' samples.

Ten or more counts support this clonotype. The chain links TRBV11-1 to TRBJ1-2, with 11 bases lining up with TRBD1. Per germline, CDR1 SGHAT and CDR2 FQDESV (reference sequence). The CDR3 covers 16 residues. V lost 5 bases to trimming and J lost 5 bases; unmatched junction nucleotides: 10. CDR3 sequence: CASSQPGQGAGYGYTF. The CDR3 DNA reads TGTGCCAGCAGCCAGCCCGGACAGGGGGCAGGGTATGGCTACACCTTC.

This clonotype was seen ten or more times. This rearrangement joins TRBV7-6 to TRBJ2-7; tentatively, D is TRBD1 (5 bases). This CDR3 comprises 14 residues. Trimming pared 1 base from V and 5 bases from J, leaving 12 bases between. CDR1 and CDR2 (germline): SGHVS, FNYEAQ. In DNA form, the CDR3 reads TGTGCCAGCAGCTTAGAGGTGGGGCACCACGAGCAGTACTTC. It specifies CASSLEVGHHEQYF.

The table lists this clonotype with many counts. This chain links TRBV7-2 with TRBJ2-1; 11 bases are a match to TRBD1. The CDR3 has 19 amino acids. The V gene end was trimmed by 5 bases and the J gene end by 8 bases; junction bases not matched to a gene: 20. The germline V gene has CDR1 SGHTA and CDR2 FQGNSA. CDR3 coding DNA: TGTGCCAGCAGCACAGGACAGGGGGCCCCCATTATTAATGGCGATGAGCAGTTCTTC. Encoded protein: CASSTGQGAPIINGDEQFF.

As to this clonotype: A clone one base away is much larger, so this may be a read error. V gene TRBV5-1 combines with J gene TRBJ2-1; the D gene is possibly TRBD2 (6 bases). Germline CDR1 reads SGHRS; CDR2 reads YFSETQ. There are 15 residues in the CDR3. The chain's CDR3 is CASGLVAEPYNEQFF. CDR3 sequence (DNA): TGCGCCAGCGGCTTGGTAGCGGAACCCTACAATGAGCAGTTCTTC.

This clonotype showed up just a few times. The CDR3 loop is CASSFGGYGYTHNEQFF. DNA of the CDR3: TGTGCCAGCAGCTTTGGGGGCTACGGGTACACACACAATGAGCAGTTCTTC. The chain recombines TRBV7-6 with TRBJ2-1; tentative D call: TRBD1 (6 bases). CDR1 and CDR2 (germline): SGHVS, FNYEAQ. V was trimmed by 3 bases and J by 5 bases, leaving 20 bases between them. This CDR3 is built from 17 residues.

The V gene is TRBV6-6, the J gene TRBJ1-1, with D unclear. Germline-derived CDR1 and CDR2 are MNHNY and SVGAGI (reference sequence). V was pared by 7 bases and J by 6 bases, with 15 bases between. This CDR3 contains 13 residues. CDR3 DNA: TGTGCCAGCAACGAAAGGATCTACGCTGAAGCTTTCTTT. It specifies CASNERIYAEAFF.

At least ten counts were recorded for this clonotype. The chain combines TRBV7-2 with TRBJ2-7; 12 positions match TRBD2. V trimming: 4 bases; J trimming: 2 bases; junction bases outside the gene matches: 12. The CDR3 length is 18 residues. Looked up from germline, CDR1 is SGHTA and CDR2 is FQGNSA. The CDR3 DNA is TGTGCCAGCAGCTCCTCGGGGCTAGCGGGAGGGCCTACCTACGAGCAGTACTTC. Its translation: CASSSSGLAGGPTYEQYF.

V and J are TRBV28 and TRBJ2-7; TRBD2 matches at 7 bases. The V segment lost 6 bases and the J segment 3 bases; nucleotides outside the gene matches: 11. The CDR3 consists of 15 residues. The germline V gene encodes CDR1 MDHEN and CDR2 SYDVKM. CDR3 residues: CASSFGSREGYEQYF. CDR3 in DNA: TGTGCCAGCAGCTTTGGGTCCAGGGAGGGCTACGAGCAGTACTTC.

This clonotype was picked up a small number of times. V gene TRBV6-5 combines with J gene TRBJ1-6; 10 nucleotides align to TRBD1. The V segment lost 2 bases and the J segment 8 bases; nucleotides outside the gene matches: 3. In germline, CDR1 is MNHEY, CDR2 SVGAGI. This CDR3 contains 15 residues. The CDR3 region has the DNA TGTGCCAGCAGTTACGACAGGGGGCTCTATTCACCCCTCCACTTT. Translating it yields CASSYDRGLYSPLHF.

As DNA, the CDR3 is TGTGCCATCAGTGGACAGGGTATCTATGGCTACACCTTC. It is translated as CAISGQGIYGYTF. The rearrangement joins TRBV10-3 to TRBJ1-2; 7 bases are a match to TRBD1. Germline values: CDR1 ENHRY, CDR2 SYGVKD. The V and J ends lost 4 bases and 4 bases, in that order; junction bases with no gene match: 3. There are 13 residues in the CDR3.

The rearrangement uses TRBV29-1 and TRBJ2-5, with D maybe TRBD1 (6 bases). Germline V gene sequence: CDR1 SQVTM, CDR2 ANQGSEA. The CDR3 loop spans 13 amino acids. Between the trimmed V and J ends, which lost 6 bases and 2 bases, there was a span of 13 bases. CDR3 protein: CSVLQGIQETQYF. DNA of the CDR3: TGCAGCGTCCTACAGGGAATTCAAGAGACCCAGTACTTC.

This clonotype occurred a few times. The J gene is TRBJ2-2, the V gene TRBV12-3 or TRBV12-4, with 14 bases matching TRBD2. V was clipped by 6 bases and J by 5 bases; unmatched bases: 2. The CDR3 totals 15 residues. The chain's CDR3 is CASSRTSGRTGELFF. CDR3 in DNA: TGTGCCAGCAGCCGGACTAGCGGGAGGACCGGGGAGCTGTTTTTT.

This clonotype was recorded many times. The chain recombines TRBV2 with TRBJ1-5; TRBD1 is a possible D gene (6 bases). Germline CDR1 and CDR2: SNHLY and FYNNEI. The CDR3 is made up of 14 amino acids. The V gene lost 6 bases and the J gene lost 3 bases, with 12 bases spanning the gap. The CDR3 DNA reads as TGTGCCAGCAGCGGTCAGGGGACCAATCAGCCCCAGCATTTT. This sequence encodes CASSGQGTNQPQHF.

This chain joins TRBV12-3 or TRBV12-4 and TRBJ2-7, with 9 bases matching TRBD1. This CDR3 has 19 amino acids. V lost 3 bases, J lost 0 bases, and 15 bases stayed unmatched. CDR3 amino acids: CASSLSCGVRDRDSYEQYF. CDR3 sequence (DNA): TGTGCCAGCAGTTTGTCGTGTGGGGTCCGGGACAGGGACTCCTACGAGCAGTACTTC.

Comment on this clonotype: Since a much larger clone is just one base distant, this may be a read error. The rearrangement joins TRBV11-2 to TRBJ2-3; D might be TRBD2 (5 bases). CDR3 size: 14 residues. Germline CDR1 SGHAT, CDR2 FQNNGV. The CDR3 loop reads CASSSGLGTDMQYF. For the CDR3, the DNA is TGTGCCAGCAGCTCCGGACTGGGCACAGATATGCAGTATTTT.

This clonotype occurred a few times. The chain is built from TRBV6-2 or TRBV6-3 and TRBJ2-2; TRBD2 aligns across 10 bases. The V segment lost 4 bases and the J segment 6 bases; nucleotides outside the gene matches: 8. Germline V gene data show CDR1 as MNHEY and CDR2 as SVGEGT. The CDR3 is made up of 16 amino acids. The CDR3 DNA reads as TGTGCCAGCAGTTCCGCACTAGCGGGATTCCCCGGGGAGCTGTTTTTT. Translation: CASSSALAGFPGELFF.

This clonotype came up many times. The rearrangement uses TRBV7-9 and TRBJ2-6; TRBD1 matches 8 bases. The CDR3 extends over 16 amino acids. Germline V lookup: CDR1 SEHNR, CDR2 FQNEAQ (reference sequence). V lost 2 bases to trimming and J lost 2 bases; unmatched junction nucleotides: 2. The CDR3 region is CASSLQGAAGANVLTF. The CDR3 nucleotides are TGTGCCAGCAGCTTACAGGGGGCGGCTGGGGCCAACGTCCTGACTTTC.

This clonotype appeared many times. The V and J genes are TRBV12-3 or TRBV12-4 and TRBJ2-1; no definite D call. The V end lost 5 bases, the J end lost 4 bases, and 6 bases lay between the germline ends. This CDR3 is 12 amino acids long. CDR3 residues: CASSGPYNEQFF. Here the CDR3 DNA reads TGTGCCAGCAGTGGGCCTTACAATGAGCAGTTCTTC.

This clonotype has at least ten counts. The V gene is TRBV12-3 or TRBV12-4, the J gene TRBJ2-1; TRBD2 aligns across 8 bases. The CDR3 has 13 residues. The V gene end was trimmed by 2 bases and the J gene end by 14 bases; junction bases not matched to a gene: 8. DNA of the CDR3: TGTGCCAGCAGTTTACTTGGCGGGAGGATCAAGTTCTTC. This gives the protein CASSLLGGRIKFF.

This clonotype was detected many times. The genes are TRBV7-8 and TRBJ2-3; D is possibly TRBD2 (5 bases). The CDR3 extends over 12 amino acids. Trimming left V 3 bases short and J 10 bases short, with 11 bases between. Germline V gives CDR1 SGHVS, CDR2 FQNEAQ. This CDR3 is CASSLDFEAQYF. The DNA for the CDR3 is TGTGCCAGCAGCTTGGACTTCGAGGCGCAGTATTTT. Full variable domain (outside the CDR3, taken from reference TRBV7-8 and TRBJ2-3): GAGVSQSPRYKVAKRGQDVALRCDPISGHVSLFWYQQALGQGPEFLTYFQNEAQLDKSGLPSDRFFAERPEGSVSTLKIQRTQQEDSAVYLCASSLDFEAQYFGPGTRLTVL.

The sample holds a few counts of this clonotype. The V call is TRBV6-1, the J call TRBJ2-5; 9 bases align to TRBD1. Trimming at V came to 5 bases and at J to 3 bases, leaving 4 bases not matched to a gene. CDR1 and CDR2 from the germline V gene are MNHNS and SASEGT. The CDR3 covers 14 residues. The CDR3: CASSPWTGEETQYF. CDR3 DNA sequence: TGTGCCAGCAGTCCCTGGACAGGGGAAGAGACCCAGTACTTC.

This chain links TRBV29-1 with TRBJ2-7; tentatively, D is TRBD2 (6 bases). The CDR3 runs to 14 residues. V lost 5 bases to trimming and J lost 0 bases, with 14 bases between them. CDR1 and CDR2 from the germline V gene are SQVTM and ANQGSEA. The CDR3 region has the DNA TGCAGCGTTTTTACGGGGGAATTCTCCTACGAGCAGTACTTC. Protein product: CSVFTGEFSYEQYF.

This clonotype has ten or more counts. The chain has TRBV6-5 and TRBJ2-1, with 14 bases aligning to TRBD2. Trimming removed 4 bases from V and 7 bases from J; junction bases left unmatched: 12. CDR1 MNHEY and CDR2 SVGAGI come from the germline V gene. CDR3 length: 18 amino acids. The CDR3 reads CASSSGTSGSTGKNEQFF. The CDR3, as DNA: TGTGCCAGCAGTTCCGGGACTAGCGGGAGTACGGGGAAGAATGAGCAGTTCTTC.

The V call is TRBV7-9, the J call TRBJ1-5, with D tentatively TRBD1 (5 bases). Germline CDR1 SEHNR, CDR2 FQNEAQ (reference sequence). Trimming stripped 5 bases from V and 4 bases from J, with 15 bases between. The CDR3 is 15 amino acids. CDR3 in DNA: TGTGCCAGCAGCCCCGGAGCGGGGGAAAATCAGCCCCAGCATTTT. It translates to CASSPGAGENQPQHF.

This clonotype was observed a handful of times. The chain recombines TRBV20-1 with TRBJ2-1; D may be TRBD2 (5 bases). This CDR3 is 15 amino acids long. V lost 0 bases, J lost 3 bases, and 12 bases lay in between. Looked up from germline, CDR1 is DFQATT and CDR2 is SNEGSKA (reference sequence). CDR3 sequence: CSARDRPSRYNEQFF. CDR3 nucleotides: TGCAGTGCTAGAGATAGGCCTAGCCGCTACAATGAGCAGTTCTTC.

The V and J genes are TRBV28 and TRBJ2-1; 8 bases are shared with TRBD2. From germline, CDR1 is MDHEN and CDR2 SYDVKM. The ends lost 5 bases at V and 4 bases at J; junction bases unmatched: 10. The length of the CDR3 is 16 residues. The chain's CDR3 is CASSPPLLAVYNEQFF. Here the CDR3 DNA reads TGTGCCAGCAGTCCACCCCTACTAGCGGTTTACAATGAGCAGTTCTTC.

The sample holds many counts of this clonotype. The V and J genes are TRBV7-9 and TRBJ1-2; possibly TRBD1 for D (5 bases). The CDR3 totals 16 residues. V lost 3 bases and J 0 bases, leaving 14 bases between the germline ends. Germline V gives CDR1 SEHNR, CDR2 FQNEAQ (reference sequence). The DNA for the CDR3 is TGTGCCAGCAGCTTTGTGGGACCGAGAGCTAACTATGGCTACACCTTC. It is translated as CASSFVGPRANYGYTF. The entire variable domain, with the rest obtained from reference TRBV7-9 and TRBJ1-2, is as follows: DTGVSQNPRHKITKRGQNVTFRCDPISEHNRLYWYRQTLGQGPEFLTYFQNEAQLEKSRLLSDRFSAERPKGSFSTLEIQRTEQGDSAMYLCASSFVGPRANYGYTFGSGTRLTVV.

The table lists this clonotype with many counts. The V gene is TRBV4-2, the J gene TRBJ1-1; D not certain. V dropped 3 bases and J dropped 1 base, with 12 bases sitting between them. Germline loops: CDR1 LGHNA, CDR2 YNFKEQ. This CDR3 comprises 15 residues. CDR3 in DNA: TGTGCCAGCAGCCAGGAACTCGGGCAGAACACTGAAGCTTTCTTT. It specifies CASSQELGQNTEAFF.

This clonotype has a handful of counts. The rearrangement uses TRBV27 and TRBJ1-4; D possibly corresponds to TRBD1 (6 bases). Trimming removed 4 bases at V and 5 bases at J, with 20 bases between. Per germline, CDR1 MNHEY and CDR2 SMNVEV (reference sequence). The CDR3 consists of 17 residues. CDR3 sequence (DNA): TGTGCCAGCAGTTCCCTCTGGGACGGACAGCTAAATGAAAAACTGTTTTTT. This sequence encodes CASSSLWDGQLNEKLFF.